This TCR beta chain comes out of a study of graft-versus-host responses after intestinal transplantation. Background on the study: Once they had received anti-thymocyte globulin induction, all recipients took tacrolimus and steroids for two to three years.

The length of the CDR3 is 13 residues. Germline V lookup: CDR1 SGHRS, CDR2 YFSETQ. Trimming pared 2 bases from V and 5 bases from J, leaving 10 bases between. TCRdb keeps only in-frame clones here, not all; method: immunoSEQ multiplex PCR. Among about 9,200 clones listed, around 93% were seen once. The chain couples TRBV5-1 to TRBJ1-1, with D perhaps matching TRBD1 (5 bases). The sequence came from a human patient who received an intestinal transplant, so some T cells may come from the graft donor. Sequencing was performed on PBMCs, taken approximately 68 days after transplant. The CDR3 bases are TGCGCCAGCAGCTTCGGGGCGATTACTGAAGCTTTCTTT. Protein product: CASSFGAITEAFF.